This paragraph reports one T cell receptor beta chain. Antigen: not known. The CDR3 is 13 residues long. V was pared by 4 bases and J by 1 base, with 8 bases between. Per the germline V gene, CDR1 is SGHNT and CDR2 is YYREEE (reference sequence). The table came from immunoSEQ multiplex PCR; TCRdb's copy has only in-frame clones and leaves some out. The table records 40,000 to 45,000 clones, approximately 84% of them present only once. The entry originates in a study of OX40 agonist ivuxolimab in advanced cancers. Whole-study context: From 23 to 79 years was the age range, with a mean of around 60 years, and about 83% were male. Whole-study results and caveats: Dose levels from 0.1 to 3.0 mg/kg saw CD4+ and CD8+ blood T cells expand clonally by week 6. Relative to CD4+, CD8+ T cells held more expanded clones on average.

This receptor was obtained from an adult with an advanced solid tumor such as melanoma, head and neck, liver or kidney cancer. Sequenced here: CD4+ or CD8+ T cells sorted from blood, sampled in a trial of the OX40 agonist ivuxolimab. The J gene is TRBJ2-5, the V gene TRBV5-4; weak D call: TRBD1 (5 bases). The CDR3 sequence: CASSPDIQETQYF. CDR3 in DNA: TGTGCCAGCAGCCCGGACATCCAAGAGACCCAGTACTTC.